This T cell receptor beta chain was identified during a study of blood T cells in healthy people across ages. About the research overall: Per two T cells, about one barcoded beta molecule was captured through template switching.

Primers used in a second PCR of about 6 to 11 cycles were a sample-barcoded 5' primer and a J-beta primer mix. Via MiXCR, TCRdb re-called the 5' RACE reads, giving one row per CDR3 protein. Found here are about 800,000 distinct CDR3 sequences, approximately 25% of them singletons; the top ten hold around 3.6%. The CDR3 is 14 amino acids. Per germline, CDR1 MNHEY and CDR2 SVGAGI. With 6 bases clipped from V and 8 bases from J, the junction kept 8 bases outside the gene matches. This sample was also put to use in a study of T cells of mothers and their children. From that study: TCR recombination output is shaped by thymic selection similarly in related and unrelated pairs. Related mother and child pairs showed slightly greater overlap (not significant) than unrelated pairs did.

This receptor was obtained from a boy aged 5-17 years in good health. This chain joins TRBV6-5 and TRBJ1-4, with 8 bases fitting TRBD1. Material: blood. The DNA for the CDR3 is TGTGCCAGCAGGGACAGGGCCCTTGTCGAAAAACTGTTTTTT. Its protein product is CASRDRALVEKLFF.